These 17 T cell receptor beta chains were all obtained from the same sample, sequenced in a study of CXCR3-negative and CXCR3-positive naive CD8 T cells. Study-level points and caveats: In CXCR3-positive naive cells, the TRB CDR3s were more hydrophobic than in CXCR3-negative naive cells.

UMI labels and 5' RACE were used to prepare the TRB cDNA libraries. Reanalyzing the 5' RACE reads, TCRdb keeps one entry per CDR3 protein, without DNA. This sample's clone table lists tens of thousands of distinct CDR3 sequences. What these receptors recognize is not known. Sequencing used naive CXCR3+ CD8+ T cells from blood. Noted subset: CD45RO-CCR7+CD27+CD95- naive CD8+ T cells expressing CXCR3 (TNR3+). The origin of the receptors is a human donor in good health. Some clones in this sample may be carry-over from other donors' samples.

The CDR3 loop is CASSYSMSDRAETQYF. The chain carries TRBV6-5 and TRBJ2-5. The CDR3 spans 16 residues. CDR1 is MNHEY and CDR2 is SVGAGI in the germline V gene.

The chain's CDR3 is CASSATGTGQNEQYF. The V and J genes are TRBV7-9 and TRBJ2-7; there is no DNA to check the TCRdb D call of TRBD1. Germline lookup yields CDR1 SEHNR and CDR2 FQNEAQ (reference sequence). The CDR3 loop spans 15 amino acids. Supplemented by reference TRBV7-9 and TRBJ2-7, the full variable domain reads DTGVSQNPRHKITKRGQNVTFRCDPISEHNRLYWYRQTLGQGPEFLTYFQNEAQLEKSRLLSDRFSAERPKGSFSTLEIQRTEQGDSAMYLCASSATGTGQNEQYFGPGTRLTVT.

The J gene is TRBJ1-5, the V gene TRBV27. Looked up from germline, CDR1 is MNHEY and CDR2 is SMNVEV (reference sequence). The CDR3 loop spans 14 amino acids. The chain's CDR3 is CASSLRYSNQPQHF.

This chain joins TRBV6-2 or TRBV6-3 and TRBJ2-1. The germline V gene encodes CDR1 MNHEY and CDR2 SVGEGT. CDR3 size: 14 residues. This chain's CDR3 is CASSYSTAVDEQFF.

The chain couples TRBV6-5 to TRBJ2-1; TCRdb indicates TRBD1, and absent DNA this call remains unverified. This CDR3 has 15 amino acids. Germline lookup yields CDR1 MNHEY and CDR2 SVGAGI. CDR3 region: CASSYGGGAVYEQFF.

The chain combines TRBV13 with TRBJ2-7; TCRdb indicates TRBD1, and absent DNA this call remains unverified. Germline loops: CDR1 PRHDT, CDR2 FYEKMQ (reference sequence). The CDR3 runs to 20 residues. The CDR3 reads CASSLLGSGQGHPLSHEQYF.

The chain uses TRBV5-1 and TRBJ2-1; TCRdb outputs TRBD1, but without DNA this stays unchecked. The CDR3 is 12 residues long. Germline CDR1 reads SGHRS; CDR2 reads YFSETQ. This CDR3 reads CASSPGGGEQFF.

The chain recombines TRBV25-1 with TRBJ1-2. Germline values: CDR1 MGHDK, CDR2 SYGVNS. The CDR3 has 12 amino acids. The CDR3 reads CASSEGIALYTF.

The rearrangement uses TRBV5-1 and TRBJ2-7. Germline V gene lookup returns CDR1 SGHRS and CDR2 YFSETQ. The CDR3 has 11 amino acids. CDR3 in amino acids: CASSMLGEQYF.

The chain uses TRBV23-1 and TRBJ1-1; TCRdb calls TRBD1, which cannot be checked without DNA. TRBV23-1 belongs to the ORF category, with a function that is uncertain. There are 14 residues in the CDR3. The CDR3 reads CASSQSRGRAEAFF.

The genes are TRBV27 and TRBJ2-3; TCRdb indicates TRBD2, and absent DNA this call remains unverified. The CDR3 loop spans 15 amino acids. The germline CDR1 and CDR2 sequences are MNHEY and SMNVEV (reference sequence). CDR3 in amino acids: CASSPLSGPPDTQYF.

The V gene is TRBV7-6, the J gene TRBJ1-1. The CDR3 has 15 amino acids. From germline, CDR1 is SGHVS and CDR2 FNYEAQ. The CDR3 is CASSLVEDPNTEAFF.

The V gene is TRBV28, the J gene TRBJ2-6. Germline V gives CDR1 MDHEN, CDR2 SYDVKM. The CDR3 totals 19 residues. CDR3 residues: CASSLSGLAKVLGANVLTF.

The rearrangement uses TRBV20-1 and TRBJ1-2; TCRdb calls TRBD1, which cannot be checked without DNA. The CDR3 totals 12 residues. Germline lookup yields CDR1 DFQATT and CDR2 SNEGSKA (reference sequence). The chain's CDR3 is CSASPGDYGYTF.

The chain combines TRBV28 with TRBJ2-5; TCRdb proposes TRBD1, but this gene call is untestable without DNA. The CDR3 is 13 residues long. The germline gives CDR1 MDHEN, CDR2 SYDVKM. The CDR3 protein is CASSFGGGETQYF.

This chain links TRBV6-2 or TRBV6-3 with TRBJ2-7; with no DNA, the TCRdb D assignment of TRBD1 cannot be verified. Germline loops: CDR1 MNHEY, CDR2 SVGEGT. The CDR3 covers 15 residues. This CDR3 reads CASSPNRGASYEQYF.

The V call is TRBV9, the J call TRBJ2-7; as DNA is missing, the TRBD1 call by TCRdb cannot be tested. CDR1 SGDLS and CDR2 YYNGEE come from the germline V gene. The CDR3 is made up of 14 amino acids. The CDR3 loop is CASSVGEQAYEQYF.